The entry below gives a single TCR beta chain sequence along with its context. Its antigen is unidentified. The data belong to a study of cytotoxic CD8 clonotypes in ibrutinib-treated CLL. Study-wide background: Median treatment time before response sampling was 12 months, range 6 to 36.

Study results and caveats: Clonality went up at the time of ibrutinib response, stayed stable in sustained remission, and later dropped back toward its baseline level at progression. Public clonotypes showed up rarely, and on treatment they shrank or held steady. Higher circulating CD8+ T-cell counts strongly accompanied higher baseline clonality, above age-matched healthy donors.

Here immunoSEQ multiplex PCR was the method, and the copy in TCRdb shows in-frame clones only, minus some. The repertoire includes around 2,500 clones, around four fifths of them detected once, and 25% sits in the top ten. The CDR3 totals 15 residues. CDR1 MGHRA and CDR2 YSYEKL come from the germline V gene. V lost 1 base to trimming and J lost 1 base, with 10 bases between them. The starting material was PBMCs, obtained before ibrutinib treatment. The chain combines TRBV4-1 with TRBJ1-1, with D uncertain. The clonotype comes from a human donor with chronic lymphocytic leukemia. Written as DNA, the CDR3 is TGCGCCAGCAGCCAAGGTTTCACAGAGAACACTGAAGCTTTCTTT. Translation: CASSQGFTENTEAFF.